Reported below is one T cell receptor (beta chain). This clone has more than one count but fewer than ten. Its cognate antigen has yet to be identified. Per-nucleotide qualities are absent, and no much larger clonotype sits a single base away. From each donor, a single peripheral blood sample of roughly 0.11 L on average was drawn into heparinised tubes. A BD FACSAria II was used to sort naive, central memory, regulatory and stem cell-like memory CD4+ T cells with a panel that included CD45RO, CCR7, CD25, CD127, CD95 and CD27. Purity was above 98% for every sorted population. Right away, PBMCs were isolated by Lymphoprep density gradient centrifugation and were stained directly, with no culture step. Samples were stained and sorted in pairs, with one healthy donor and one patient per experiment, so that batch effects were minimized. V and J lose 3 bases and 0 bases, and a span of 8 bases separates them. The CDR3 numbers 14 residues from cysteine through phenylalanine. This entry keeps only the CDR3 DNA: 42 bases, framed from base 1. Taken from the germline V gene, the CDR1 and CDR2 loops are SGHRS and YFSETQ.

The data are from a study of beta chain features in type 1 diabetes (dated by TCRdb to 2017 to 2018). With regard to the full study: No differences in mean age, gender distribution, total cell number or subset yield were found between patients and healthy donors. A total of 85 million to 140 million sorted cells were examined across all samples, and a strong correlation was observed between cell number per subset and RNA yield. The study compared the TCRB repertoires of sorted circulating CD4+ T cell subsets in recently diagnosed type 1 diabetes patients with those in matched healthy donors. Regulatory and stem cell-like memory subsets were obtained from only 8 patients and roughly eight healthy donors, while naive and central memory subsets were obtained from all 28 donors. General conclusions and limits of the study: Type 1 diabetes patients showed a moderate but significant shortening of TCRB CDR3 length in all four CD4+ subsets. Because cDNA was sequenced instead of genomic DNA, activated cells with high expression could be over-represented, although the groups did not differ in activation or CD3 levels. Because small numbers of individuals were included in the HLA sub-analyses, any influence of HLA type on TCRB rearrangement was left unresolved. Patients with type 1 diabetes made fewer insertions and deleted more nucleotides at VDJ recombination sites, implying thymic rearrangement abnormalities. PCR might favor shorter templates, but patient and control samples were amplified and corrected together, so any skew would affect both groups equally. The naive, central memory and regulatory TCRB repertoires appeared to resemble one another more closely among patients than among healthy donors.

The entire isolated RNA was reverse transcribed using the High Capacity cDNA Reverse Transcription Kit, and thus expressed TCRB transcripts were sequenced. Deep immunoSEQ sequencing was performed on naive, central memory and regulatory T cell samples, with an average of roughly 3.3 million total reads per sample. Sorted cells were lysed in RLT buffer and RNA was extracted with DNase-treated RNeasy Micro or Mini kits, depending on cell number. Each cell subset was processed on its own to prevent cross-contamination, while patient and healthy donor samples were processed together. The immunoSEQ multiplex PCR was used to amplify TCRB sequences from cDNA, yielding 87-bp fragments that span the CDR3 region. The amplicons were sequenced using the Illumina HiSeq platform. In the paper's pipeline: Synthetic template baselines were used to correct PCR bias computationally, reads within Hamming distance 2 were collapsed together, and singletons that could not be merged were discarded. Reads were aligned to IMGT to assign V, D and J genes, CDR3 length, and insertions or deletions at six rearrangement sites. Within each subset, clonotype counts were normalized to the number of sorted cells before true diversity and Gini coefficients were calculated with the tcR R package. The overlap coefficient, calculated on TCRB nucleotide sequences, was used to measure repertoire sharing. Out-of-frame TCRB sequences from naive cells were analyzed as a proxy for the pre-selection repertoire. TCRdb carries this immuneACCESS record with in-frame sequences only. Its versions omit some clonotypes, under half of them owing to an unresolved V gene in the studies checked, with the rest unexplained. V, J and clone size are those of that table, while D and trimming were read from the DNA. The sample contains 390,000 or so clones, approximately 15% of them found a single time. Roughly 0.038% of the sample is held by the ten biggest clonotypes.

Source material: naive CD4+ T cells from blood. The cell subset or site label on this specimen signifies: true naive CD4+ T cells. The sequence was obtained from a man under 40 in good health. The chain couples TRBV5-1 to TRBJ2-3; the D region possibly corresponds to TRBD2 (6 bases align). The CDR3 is CASSWRESTDTQYF. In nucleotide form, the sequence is TGCGCCAGCAGCTGGAGGGAGAGCACAGATACGCAGTATTTT.